This T cell receptor beta chain emerged from a study of T cells in Graves' hyperthyroidism and ophthalmopathy. Study context: Peripheral blood was collected at initial diagnosis, before any treatment.

This clonotype came up a few times. V lost 6 bases to trimming and J lost 5 bases; unmatched junction nucleotides: 7. Per the germline V gene, CDR1 is SGHRS and CDR2 is YFSETQ. CDR3 length equals 14 residues. The CDR3 regions of TCR beta were amplified from RNA transcripts. The HTBI set primed first-round TCR CDR3 RT-PCR. TCRdb reprocessed the multiplex PCR reads with MiXCR, giving one entry per CDR3 protein. This sample yields about 640,000 distinct CDR3 sequences, of which more than 20% are seen a single time; over 30% belongs to the top ten. The sample comprised blood. The chain has TRBV5-1 and TRBJ2-1, with 8 bases identical to TRBD2. This receptor was obtained from a man in his thirties or forties with Graves' ophthalmopathy. The CDR3 DNA follows: TGCGCCAGCAACCTAGCGGGCGTGAACAATGAGCAGTTCTTC. This translates into CASNLAGVNNEQFF.